This TCR beta chain was captured in a study of blood T cells in healthy people across ages. Study context: Per every two T cells, about one barcoded beta molecule was captured by template switching.

Study results and limitations: The study found more naive CD4+ cells and higher diversity in long-lived than aged donors.

Combining a sample-barcoded 5' primer with a J-beta primer mix, a second PCR ran for roughly 6 to 11 cycles. MiXCR, applied by TCRdb to the 5' RACE reads, yields one record per CDR3 protein. The table lists about 580,000 distinct CDR3 sequences, 40% to 55% of them singletons. Germline lookup yields CDR1 SNHLY and CDR2 FYNNEI. This CDR3 spans 15 amino acids. Germline trimming cut 7 bases from V and 11 bases from J; bases unmatched to any gene: 18. This clonotype was seen a handful of times. What it binds is not known. The chain employs TRBV2 and TRBJ2-5; the match to TRBD1 covers 8 bases. Sequencing input: blood. The clonotype originates from a man older than 75 in good health. The DNA for the CDR3 is TGTGCCAGCAATCCAGACAGGGGCTACTACAATGAGCAGTACTTC. Translation gives CASNPDRGYYNEQYF.